The T cell receptor (beta chain) described here comes from a study of vaccination and CD4 T cells after COVID-19. Sequenced with the Oncomine TCR Beta short-read assay was DNA taken from cultured CD4+ T cells. TCRdb re-derived calls from the PCR reads in MiXCR, one entry per CDR3 protein. The sample shows about 21,000 distinct CDR3 sequences, roughly 44% of them seen only once. Treatment in this sample: roughly nine-day PBMC culture with coronavirus spike peptide pools or control peptides (ViraFEST assay). A remark on this clonotype: Its antigen is unidentified.

The CDR3 loop spans 15 amino acids. Germline trimming cut 3 bases from V and 3 bases from J; bases unmatched to any gene: 6. Germline V lookup: CDR1 GTSNPN, CDR2 SVGIG (reference sequence). The sample here was CD4+ T cells from blood, cultured in vitro, taken before SARS-CoV-2 vaccination. The receptor was isolated from a human donor who received a COVID-19 vaccine. This chain joins TRBV30 and TRBJ1-3; 9 bases align to TRBD1. CDR3 bases: TGTGCCTGGAGGGGGGACAGGGTAAATGGAAACACCATATATTTT. Amino acid sequence: CAWRGDRVNGNTIYF.